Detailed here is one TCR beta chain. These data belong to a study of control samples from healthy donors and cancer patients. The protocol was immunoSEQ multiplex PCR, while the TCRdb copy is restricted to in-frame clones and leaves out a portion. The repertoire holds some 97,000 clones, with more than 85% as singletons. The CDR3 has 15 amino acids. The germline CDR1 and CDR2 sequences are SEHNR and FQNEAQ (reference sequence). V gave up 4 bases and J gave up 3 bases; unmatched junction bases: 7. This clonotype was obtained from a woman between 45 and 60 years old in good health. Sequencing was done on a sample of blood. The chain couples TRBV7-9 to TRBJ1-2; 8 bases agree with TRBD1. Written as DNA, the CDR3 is TGTGCCAGCAGCTCTGCAGGGGGCTACTACTATGGCTACACCTTC. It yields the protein CASSSAGGYYYGYTF.